This entry lists 21 T cell receptor beta chains sequenced from one sample in a study of T cells after yellow fever vaccination. TCRdb independently ran MiXCR on the 5' RACE reads; one entry per CDR3 protein. The table lists hundreds of thousands of distinct CDR3 sequences, roughly a sixth of them singletons, with approximately 15% in the top ten. This specimen consisted of PBMCs, obtained about 5 days after the first yellow fever vaccination. These receptor sequences come from a man younger than 30 who received the YFV17D yellow fever vaccine.

The chain carries TRBV7-2 and TRBJ2-1, with 7 bases identical to TRBD1. This CDR3 has 15 amino acids. Germline V gene data show CDR1 as SGHTA and CDR2 as FQGNSA. The V segment lost 1 base and the J segment 7 bases; nucleotides outside the gene matches: 7. In DNA, the CDR3 is TGTGCCAGCAGCTTAGTATCGACAGGGAGAAATGAGCAGTTCTTC. Translated, it gives CASSLVSTGRNEQFF. Filled out from reference TRBV7-2 and TRBJ2-1, the complete variable domain reads GAGVSQSPSNKVTEKGKDVELRCDPISGHTALYWYRQSLGQGLEFLIYFQGNSAPDKSGLPSDRFSAERTGGSVSTLTIQRTQQEDSAVYLCASSLVSTGRNEQFFGPGTRLTVL.

The chain carries TRBV19 and TRBJ1-4; D gene unclear. The CDR3 sequence is 15 residues long. CDR1 LNHDA and CDR2 SQIVND come from the germline V gene (reference sequence). Between the trimmed V and J ends, which lost 2 bases and 0 bases, there was a span of 7 bases. The CDR3 sequence is CASSISGATNEKLFF. DNA for the CDR3: TGTGCCAGTAGTATAAGCGGTGCAACTAATGAAAAACTGTTTTTT.

The rearrangement joins TRBV2 to TRBJ2-1; tentatively, D is TRBD2 (6 bases). The V end lost 4 bases, the J end lost 0 bases, and 10 bases lay between the germline ends. The CDR3 is 15 residues long. The V gene's germline CDR1 is SNHLY and CDR2 FYNNEI. The CDR3 sequence is CASSGRESSYNEQFF. Written as DNA, the CDR3 is TGTGCCAGCAGTGGGAGGGAGAGCTCCTACAATGAGCAGTTCTTC.

This clonotype was detected a few times. The chain uses TRBV4-1 and TRBJ1-5; no firm D call. The germline CDR1 and CDR2 sequences are MGHRA and YSYEKL. The CDR3 runs 18 residues. V dropped 4 bases and J dropped 0 bases, with 19 bases sitting between them. The CDR3 sequence: CASSPLHRTVYSNQPQHF. CDR3 nucleotide sequence: TGCGCCAGCAGCCCCCTACACCGGACGGTCTATAGCAATCAGCCCCAGCATTTT.

The rearrangement uses TRBV6-2 or TRBV6-3 and TRBJ2-7; possibly TRBD1 for D (6 bases). CDR3 length equals 14 residues. Germline V gives CDR1 MNHEY, CDR2 SVGEGT. Trimming took 7 bases from V and 1 from J, leaving 14 bases between them. The CDR3 here is CASNQGLVSYEQYV. CDR3 nucleotide sequence: TGTGCCAGCAATCAGGGGCTCGTGTCCTACGAGCAGTACGTC.

This clonotype has just a few counts. Compared with germline, one end of the junction differs, possibly owing to a read error. The rearrangement links TRBV28 to TRBJ1-3; 12 bases are a match to TRBD1. Per germline, CDR1 MDHEN and CDR2 SYDVKM. The CDR3 has 12 residues. This CDR3 is CAIYSGTGGRDF. The CDR3 nucleotides read TGTGCCATTTATTCGGGGACAGGGGGCCGAGATTTT.

The chain joins TRBV12-3 or TRBV12-4 to TRBJ1-2; D is possibly TRBD1 (6 bases). V lost 2 bases to trimming and J lost 6 bases, with 16 bases between them. The CDR3 length is 15 residues. The CDR3 DNA sequence: TGTGCCAGCAGTTTATGGGCATCCGAGGGGGATGGCTACACCTTC. This encodes CASSLWASEGDGYTF.

The rearrangement joins TRBV23-1 to TRBJ1-1, with 9 nucleotides matching TRBD1. TRBV23-1 qualifies as an ORF whose function is uncertain. The CDR3 runs to 16 residues. V shed 3 bases, J shed 2 bases, and the junction held 7 bases outside the gene matches. The CDR3 here is CASSHPRDRVNTEAFF. DNA for the CDR3: TGCGCCAGCAGTCATCCCCGGGACAGGGTTAACACTGAAGCTTTCTTT.

In its sample, this clonotype was seen a few times. The chain employs TRBV5-6 and TRBJ2-5; D is possibly TRBD2 (6 bases). From germline, CDR1 is SGHDT and CDR2 YYEEEE. CDR3 length equals 14 residues. V was cut by 4 bases and J by 2 bases, with 12 bases left in between. DNA of the CDR3: TGTGCCAGCAGCATAGTAGGGAGGCAAGAGACCCAGTACTTC. This sequence encodes CASSIVGRQETQYF. The variable domain in full, with the rest retrieved from reference TRBV5-6 and TRBJ2-5, is DAGVTQSPTHLIKTRGQQVTLRCSPKSGHDTVSWYQQALGQGPQFIFQYYEEEERQRGNFPDRFSGHQFPNYSSELNVNALLLGDSALYLCASSIVGRQETQYFGPGTRLLVL.

V usage is TRBV30 and J usage is TRBJ1-2, with TRBD1 as a possible D gene (5 bases). V was shortened by 2 bases and J by 8 bases, with 18 bases between the two germline ends. Germline-derived CDR1 and CDR2 are GTSNPN and SVGIG (reference sequence). The CDR3 spans 14 residues. Here the CDR3 reads CAWSLGGAVGGYTF. The CDR3 nucleotides read TGTGCCTGGAGTTTGGGAGGGGCGGTCGGCGGCTACACCTTC. The full variable domain, its missing parts supplied by reference TRBV30 and TRBJ1-2, is SQTIHQWPATLVQPVGSPLSLECTVEGTSNPNLYWYRQAAGRGLQLLFYSVGIGQISSEVPQNLSASRPQDRQFILSSKKLLLSDSGFYLCAWSLGGAVGGYTFGSGTRLTVV.

The chain couples TRBV6-2 or TRBV6-3 to TRBJ1-6; D might be TRBD1 (5 bases). The ends were cut back, 7 bases at V and 10 bases at J, with 35 bases in the middle. Germline V lookup: CDR1 MNHEY, CDR2 SVGEGT. The CDR3 is made up of 20 amino acids. The CDR3 protein is CASNSQRRTGRPTSGSPLHF. DNA of the CDR3: TGTGCCAGCAACTCCCAACGCCGTACGGGACGTCCGACCTCTGGCTCACCCCTCCACTTT.

The chain couples TRBV5-1 to TRBJ2-2; 9 bases match TRBD1. With 5 bases clipped from V and 4 bases from J, the junction kept 6 bases outside the gene matches. The CDR3 has 15 residues. Germline assignment: CDR1 SGHRS and CDR2 YFSETQ. As DNA, the CDR3 is TGCGCCAGCAGTACTACAGGGGGCTTCACCGGGGAGCTGTTTTTT. Translating gives CASSTTGGFTGELFF.

This clonotype was picked up many times. This chain connects TRBV29-1 to TRBJ2-5; the match to TRBD2 covers 9 bases. The germline CDR1 and CDR2 sequences are SQVTM and ANQGSEA. The CDR3 runs to 14 residues. V was pared by 4 bases and J by 5 bases, with 8 bases of the junction left unmatched. CDR3 protein: CSVVIAGAGETQYF. The CDR3, as DNA: TGCAGCGTTGTGATAGCGGGGGCCGGGGAGACCCAGTACTTC. Supplemented by reference TRBV29-1 and TRBJ2-5, the full variable domain reads SAVISQKPSRDICQRGTSLTIQCQVDSQVTMMFWYRQQPGQSLTLIATANQGSEATYESGFVIDKFPISRPNLTFSTLTVSNMSPEDSSIYLCSVVIAGAGETQYFGPGTRLLVL.

This chain links TRBV20-1 with TRBJ2-7, with D perhaps TRBD1 (5 bases). Germline lookup yields CDR1 DFQATT and CDR2 SNEGSKA (reference sequence). There are 14 residues in the CDR3. V was trimmed by 1 base and J by 2 bases, leaving 12 bases between them. The CDR3 here is CSARGQGGAYEQYV. The CDR3 region has the DNA TGCAGTGCTAGAGGTCAGGGTGGCGCCTACGAGCAGTACGTC.

The chain combines TRBV6-2 or TRBV6-3 with TRBJ2-7; TRBD2 matches 8 bases. Germline V gene data show CDR1 as MNHEY and CDR2 as SVGEGT. CDR3 length: 14 amino acids. V lost 7 bases to trimming and J lost 1 base; unmatched junction nucleotides: 6. CDR3 bases: TGTGCCAGCACAGTAGCGGGGCCATCCTACGAGCAGTACTTC. Translated: CASTVAGPSYEQYF.

This clonotype was observed a handful of times. This chain's CDR3 is CASSYLMDLGAGANVLTF. The CDR3 DNA follows: TGTGCCAGCAGTTACCTCATGGACTTGGGGGCTGGGGCCAACGTCCTGACTTTC. The gene calls are TRBV6-5 and TRBJ2-6; D might be TRBD1 or TRBD2, each matching 5 bases. The germline V gene has CDR1 MNHEY and CDR2 SVGAGI. Between the trimmed V and J ends, which lost 2 bases and 2 bases, there was a span of 16 bases. CDR3 length: 18 amino acids.

This sequence joins TRBV20-1 and TRBJ2-5; D remains unclear. V lost 5 bases to trimming and J lost 5 bases, with 9 bases between them. Germline loops: CDR1 DFQATT, CDR2 SNEGSKA (reference sequence). CDR3 length: 11 amino acids. This chain's CDR3 is CSALGQETQYF. The CDR3 DNA reads as TGCAGTGCTCTAGGTCAGGAGACCCAGTACTTC.

The genes are TRBV4-2 and TRBJ2-5; 7 bases fit TRBD2. CDR3 length equals 16 residues. The junction had 9 bases not matched to a gene; V was cut back by 1 base and J by 4 bases. Germline V gene lookup returns CDR1 LGHNA and CDR2 YNFKEQ. CDR3 coding DNA: TGTGCCAGCAGCCAAGTTCCCGGACTAGGGCGAGAGACCCAGTACTTC. Amino acid sequence: CASSQVPGLGRETQYF.

This chain joins TRBV12-3 or TRBV12-4 and TRBJ2-7; 10 positions agree with TRBD1. The CDR3 contains 18 residues. Here the CDR3 reads CACSLIPGQGPSSYEQYV. CDR3 nucleotide sequence: TGTGCCTGCAGTTTAATCCCGGGACAGGGGCCGAGCTCCTACGAGCAGTACGTC.

This chain joins TRBV12-3 or TRBV12-4 and TRBJ2-5; no clear D. V was trimmed by 3 bases and J by 5 bases, leaving 13 bases between them. The CDR3 loop spans 14 amino acids. The CDR3 sequence is CASSFAGTAETQYF. Written as DNA, the CDR3 is TGTGCCAGCAGTTTTGCAGGCACGGCCGAGACCCAGTACTTC.

This clonotype has more than one count but fewer than ten. The gene calls are TRBV6-1 and TRBJ1-4; 12 bases fit TRBD1. The germline CDR1 and CDR2 sequences are MNHNS and SASEGT. With V trimmed by 6 bases and J by 13 bases, 9 bases remained unmatched. This CDR3 region has 14 residues. The CDR3: CASRQGQGAPGLFF. For the CDR3, the DNA is TGTGCCAGCAGGCAGGGACAGGGGGCGCCAGGACTGTTTTTT.